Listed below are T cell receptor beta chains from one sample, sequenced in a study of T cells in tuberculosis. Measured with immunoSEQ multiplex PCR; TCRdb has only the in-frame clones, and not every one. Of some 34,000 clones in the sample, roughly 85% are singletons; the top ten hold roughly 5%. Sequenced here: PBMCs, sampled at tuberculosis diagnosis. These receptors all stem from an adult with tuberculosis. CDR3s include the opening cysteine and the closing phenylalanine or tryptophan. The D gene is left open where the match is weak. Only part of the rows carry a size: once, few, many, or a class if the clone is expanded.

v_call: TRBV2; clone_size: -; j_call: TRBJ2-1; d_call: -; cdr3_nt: TGTGCCAGCAGTGAAAACGGCGGTTACTACAATGAGCAGTTCTTC; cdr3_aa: CASSENGGYYNEQFF
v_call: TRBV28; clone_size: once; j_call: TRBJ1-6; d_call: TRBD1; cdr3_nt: TGTGCCAGCAGTTTAGGGACAGGGTCAATTTCACCCCTCCACTTT; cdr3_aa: CASSLGTGSISPLHF
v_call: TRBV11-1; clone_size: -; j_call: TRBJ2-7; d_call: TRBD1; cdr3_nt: TGTGCCAGCAGCGTGGGACAGCTGTACGAGCAGTACTTC; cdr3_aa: CASSVGQLYEQYF
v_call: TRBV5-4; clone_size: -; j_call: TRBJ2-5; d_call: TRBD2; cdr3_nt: TGTGCCAGCAGCTGGACTAGCGGCCAAGAGACCCAGTACTTC; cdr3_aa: CASSWTSGQETQYF
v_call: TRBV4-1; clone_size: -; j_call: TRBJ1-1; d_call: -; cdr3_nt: TGCGCCAGCAGTCGGTTTGGAGGGCTGAACACTGAAGCTTTCTTT; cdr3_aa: CASSRFGGLNTEAFF
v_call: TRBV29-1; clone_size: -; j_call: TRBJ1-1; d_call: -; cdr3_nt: TGCAGCGCCCCACGCTCGGGGGGCTGGTACACTGAAGCTTTCTTT; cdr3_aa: CSAPRSGGWYTEAFF
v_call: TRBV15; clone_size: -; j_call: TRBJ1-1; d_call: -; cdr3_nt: TGTGCCACCAGCAGAGAGAGACATATTGAAGCTTTCTTT; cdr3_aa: CATSRERHIEAFF
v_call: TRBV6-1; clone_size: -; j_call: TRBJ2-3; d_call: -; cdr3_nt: TGTGCCAGCAGTTTCCAGGGCGACACAGATACGCAGTATTTT; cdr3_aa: CASSFQGDTDTQYF
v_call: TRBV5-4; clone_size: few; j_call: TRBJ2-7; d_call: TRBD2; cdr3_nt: TGTGCCAGCAGCTTGGCGGCTAGCGGAACCTACGAGCAGTACTTC; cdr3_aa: CASSLAASGTYEQYF
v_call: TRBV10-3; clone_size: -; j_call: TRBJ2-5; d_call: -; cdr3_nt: TGTGCCATCAGTGAGGAGGAGGGGGGGGAGACCCAGTACTTC; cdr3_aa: CAISEEEGGETQYF
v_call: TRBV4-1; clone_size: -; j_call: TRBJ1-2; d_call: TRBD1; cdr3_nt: TGCGCCAGCAGCCCTTTTTTCCGGGACAGGGGAGAGGGCTACACCTTC; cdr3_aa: CASSPFFRDRGEGYTF
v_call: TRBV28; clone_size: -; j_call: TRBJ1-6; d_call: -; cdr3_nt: TGTGCCAGCAGTTTATCATTCTCCTATAATTCACCCCTCCACTTT; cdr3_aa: CASSLSFSYNSPLHF
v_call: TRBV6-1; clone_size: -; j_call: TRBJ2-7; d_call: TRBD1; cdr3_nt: TGTGCCACCCGCCCGGACAGGGGAGGCTACGAGCAGTACTTC; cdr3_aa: CATRPDRGGYEQYF
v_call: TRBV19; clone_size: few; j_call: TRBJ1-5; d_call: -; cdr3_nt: TGTGCCAGTGCAGGGGATCAGCCCCAGCATTTT; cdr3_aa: CASAGDQPQHF
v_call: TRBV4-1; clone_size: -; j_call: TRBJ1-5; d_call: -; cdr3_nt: TGCGCCAGCAGCCAAGCGGGAAATCAGCCCCAGCATTTT; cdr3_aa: CASSQAGNQPQHF
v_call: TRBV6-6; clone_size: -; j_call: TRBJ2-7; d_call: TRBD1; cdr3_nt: TGTGCCAGCAGATCAGGGGGCTACGAGCAGTACTTC; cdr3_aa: CASRSGGYEQYF
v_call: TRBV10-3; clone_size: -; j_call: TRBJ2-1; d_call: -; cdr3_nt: TGTGCCATCAGTGAGTCCGAGCTTTCCTACAATGAGCAGTTCTTC; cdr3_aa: CAISESELSYNEQFF
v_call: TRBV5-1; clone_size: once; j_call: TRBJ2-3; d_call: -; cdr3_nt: TGCGCCAGCAGCTTGGCGGCGACTTCATCAGGGAATACGCAGTATTTT; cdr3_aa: CASSLAATSSGNTQYF
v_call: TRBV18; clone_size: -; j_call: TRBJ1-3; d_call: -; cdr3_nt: TGTGCCAGCTCACCACTAGCGCAGGCTGGAAACACCATATATTTT; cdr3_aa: CASSPLAQAGNTIYF
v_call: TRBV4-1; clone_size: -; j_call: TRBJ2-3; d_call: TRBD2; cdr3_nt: TGCGCCAGCAGCCAAGATCAACTAGCGGGAGATACGCAGTATTTT; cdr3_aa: CASSQDQLAGDTQYF
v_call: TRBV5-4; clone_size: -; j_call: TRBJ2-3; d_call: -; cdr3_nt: TGTGCCAGCAGCTTCAGGGGCGCAGATACGCAGTATTTT; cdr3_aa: CASSFRGADTQYF
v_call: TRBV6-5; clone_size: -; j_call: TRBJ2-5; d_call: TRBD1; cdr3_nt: TGTGCCAGCAGTGGACCAGGGGGTCAAGAGACCCAGTACTTC; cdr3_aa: CASSGPGGQETQYF
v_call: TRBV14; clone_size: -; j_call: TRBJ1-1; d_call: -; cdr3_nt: TGTGCCAGCAGCCAAGACTACACTGAAGCTTTCTTT; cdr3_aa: CASSQDYTEAFF
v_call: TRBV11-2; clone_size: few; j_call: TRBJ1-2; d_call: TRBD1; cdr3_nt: TGTGCCAGCAGCTTGACAGGGGAAGGCTACACCTTC; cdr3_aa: CASSLTGEGYTF
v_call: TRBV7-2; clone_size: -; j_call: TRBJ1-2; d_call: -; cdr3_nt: TGTGCCAGCACCATTCCCCAGGTGAATAGCTACACCTTC; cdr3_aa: CASTIPQVNSYTF
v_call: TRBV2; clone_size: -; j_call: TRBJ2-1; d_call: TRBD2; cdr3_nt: TGTGCCAGCACATTACTAGCGGGAGTCAACAATGAGCAGTTCTTC; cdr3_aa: CASTLLAGVNNEQFF